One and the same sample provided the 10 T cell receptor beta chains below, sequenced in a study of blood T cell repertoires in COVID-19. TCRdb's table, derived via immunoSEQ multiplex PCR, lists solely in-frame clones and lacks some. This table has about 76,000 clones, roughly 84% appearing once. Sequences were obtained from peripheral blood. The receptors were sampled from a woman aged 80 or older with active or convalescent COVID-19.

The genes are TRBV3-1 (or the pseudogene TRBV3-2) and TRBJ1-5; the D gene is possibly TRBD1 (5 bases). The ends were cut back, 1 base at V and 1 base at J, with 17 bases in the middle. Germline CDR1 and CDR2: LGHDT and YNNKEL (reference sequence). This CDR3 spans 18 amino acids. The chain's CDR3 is CASSQGRPARVSNQPQHF. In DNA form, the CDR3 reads TGTGCCAGCAGCCAAGGCCGTCCCGCCAGGGTCAGCAATCAGCCCCAGCATTTT.

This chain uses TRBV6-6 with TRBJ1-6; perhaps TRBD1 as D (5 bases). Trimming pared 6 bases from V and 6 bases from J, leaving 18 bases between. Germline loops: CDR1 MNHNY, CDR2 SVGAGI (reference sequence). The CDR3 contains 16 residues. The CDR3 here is CASSRPGLQGNSPLHF. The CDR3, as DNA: TGTGCCAGCAGCCGCCCAGGGCTCCAGGGTAATTCACCCCTCCACTTT.

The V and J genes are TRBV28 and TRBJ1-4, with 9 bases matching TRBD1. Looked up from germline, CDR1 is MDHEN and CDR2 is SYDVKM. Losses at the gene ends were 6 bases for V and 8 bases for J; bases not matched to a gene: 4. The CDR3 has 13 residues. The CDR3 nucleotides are TGTGCCAGCAGGGACAGGGGCCACGAAAAACTGTTTTTT. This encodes CASRDRGHEKLFF.

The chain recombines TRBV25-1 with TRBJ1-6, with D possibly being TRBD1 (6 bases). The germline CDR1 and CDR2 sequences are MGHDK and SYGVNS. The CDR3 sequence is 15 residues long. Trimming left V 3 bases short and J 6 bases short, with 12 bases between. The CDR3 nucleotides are TGTGCCAGCAGTGATTTTGGGACAATTAATTCACCCCTCCACTTT. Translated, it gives CASSDFGTINSPLHF.

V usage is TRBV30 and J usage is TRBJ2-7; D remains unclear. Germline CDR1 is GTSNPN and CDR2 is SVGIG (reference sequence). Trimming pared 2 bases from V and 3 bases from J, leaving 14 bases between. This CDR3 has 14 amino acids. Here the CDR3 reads CAWSLDNGLYEQYF. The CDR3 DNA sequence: TGTGCCTGGAGTCTCGACAATGGGCTCTACGAGCAGTACTTC. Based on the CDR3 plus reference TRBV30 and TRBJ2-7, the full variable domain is SQTIHQWPATLVQPVGSPLSLECTVEGTSNPNLYWYRQAAGRGLQLLFYSVGIGQISSEVPQNLSASRPQDRQFILSSKKLLLSDSGFYLCAWSLDNGLYEQYFGPGTRLTVT.

The CDR3 sequence: CASSADFTGYTF. DNA for the CDR3: TGTGCCAGCTCAGCCGACTTCACCGGCTACACCTTC. The chain couples TRBV18 to TRBJ1-2, with D uncertain. Germline lookup yields CDR1 KGHSH and CDR2 LQKENI. The CDR3 runs 12 residues. Between the trimmed V and J ends, which lost 5 bases and 8 bases, there was a span of 12 bases.

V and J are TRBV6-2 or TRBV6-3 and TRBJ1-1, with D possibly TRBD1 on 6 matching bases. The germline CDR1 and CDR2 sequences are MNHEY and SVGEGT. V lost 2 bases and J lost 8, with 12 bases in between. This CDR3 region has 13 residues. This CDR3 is CASSYTGRKEAFF. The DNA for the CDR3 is TGTGCCAGCAGTTACACAGGGCGTAAAGAAGCTTTCTTT.

The CDR3 nucleotides read TGTGCCAGTAAGGGACAGGGGAGGGGAGAGACCCAGTACTTC. It specifies CASKGQGRGETQYF. This chain joins TRBV19 and TRBJ2-5, with 10 bases matching TRBD1. Losses at the gene ends were 7 bases for V and 4 bases for J; bases not matched to a gene: 6. CDR3 size: 14 residues. The germline V gene encodes CDR1 LNHDA and CDR2 SQIVND (reference sequence).

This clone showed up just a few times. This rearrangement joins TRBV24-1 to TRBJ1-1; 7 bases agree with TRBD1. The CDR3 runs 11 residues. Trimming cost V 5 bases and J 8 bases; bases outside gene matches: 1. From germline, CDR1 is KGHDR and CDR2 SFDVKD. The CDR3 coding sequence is TGTGCCACCAGTGGGACAGGAGAAGCTTTCTTT. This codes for CATSGTGEAFF.

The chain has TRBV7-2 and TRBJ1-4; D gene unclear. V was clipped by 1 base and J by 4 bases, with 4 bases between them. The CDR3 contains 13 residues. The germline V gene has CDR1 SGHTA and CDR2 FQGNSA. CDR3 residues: CASSLGINEKLFF. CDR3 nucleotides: TGTGCCAGCAGCTTAGGTATTAATGAAAAACTGTTTTTT.